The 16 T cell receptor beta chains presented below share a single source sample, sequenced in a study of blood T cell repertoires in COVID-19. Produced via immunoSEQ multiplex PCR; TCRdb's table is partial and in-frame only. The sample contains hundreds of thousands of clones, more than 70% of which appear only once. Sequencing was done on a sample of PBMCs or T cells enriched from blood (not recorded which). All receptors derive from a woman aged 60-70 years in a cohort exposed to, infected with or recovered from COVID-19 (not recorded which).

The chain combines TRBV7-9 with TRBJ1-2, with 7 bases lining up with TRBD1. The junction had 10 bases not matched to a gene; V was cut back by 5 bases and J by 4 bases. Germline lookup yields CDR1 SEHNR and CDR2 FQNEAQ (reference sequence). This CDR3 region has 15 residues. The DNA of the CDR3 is TGTGCCAGCAGCGGGGCGATCAACAGGGGCTATGGCTACACCTTC. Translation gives CASSGAINRGYGYTF.

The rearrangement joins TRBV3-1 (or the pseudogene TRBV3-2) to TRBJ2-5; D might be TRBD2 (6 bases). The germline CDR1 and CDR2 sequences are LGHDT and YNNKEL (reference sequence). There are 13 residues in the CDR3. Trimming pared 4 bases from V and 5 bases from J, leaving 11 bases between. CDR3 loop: CASSLRGSETQYF. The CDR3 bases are TGTGCCAGCAGCCTGCGGGGAAGCGAGACCCAGTACTTC.

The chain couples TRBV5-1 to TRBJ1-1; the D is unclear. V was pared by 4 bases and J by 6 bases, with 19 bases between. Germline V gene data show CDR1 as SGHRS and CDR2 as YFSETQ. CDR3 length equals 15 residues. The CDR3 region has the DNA TGCGCCAGCAGCAGTACGGCGGGGAGGGAGGCTGAAGCTTTCTTT. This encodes CASSSTAGREAEAFF.

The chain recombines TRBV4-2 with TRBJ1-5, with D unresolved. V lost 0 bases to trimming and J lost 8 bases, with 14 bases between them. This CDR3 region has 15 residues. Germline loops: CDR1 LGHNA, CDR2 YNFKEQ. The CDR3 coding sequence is TGTGCCAGCAGCCAAGAAAGCGGGCCTTCGAAGCCCCAGCATTTT. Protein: CASSQESGPSKPQHF.

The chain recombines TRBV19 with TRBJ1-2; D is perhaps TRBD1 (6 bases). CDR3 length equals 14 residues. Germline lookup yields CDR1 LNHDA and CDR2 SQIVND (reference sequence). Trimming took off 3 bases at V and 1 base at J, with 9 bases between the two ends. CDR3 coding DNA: TGTGCCAGTAGTATCCAGGGGAGTAACTATGGCTACACCTTC. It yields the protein CASSIQGSNYGYTF.

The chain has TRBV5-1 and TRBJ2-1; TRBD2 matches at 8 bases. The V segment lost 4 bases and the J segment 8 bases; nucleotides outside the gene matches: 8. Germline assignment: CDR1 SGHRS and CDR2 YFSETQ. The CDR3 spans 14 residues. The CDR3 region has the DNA TGCGCCAGCAGCCGGACTAGCCCTCGCGATGAGCAGTTCTTC. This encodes CASSRTSPRDEQFF.

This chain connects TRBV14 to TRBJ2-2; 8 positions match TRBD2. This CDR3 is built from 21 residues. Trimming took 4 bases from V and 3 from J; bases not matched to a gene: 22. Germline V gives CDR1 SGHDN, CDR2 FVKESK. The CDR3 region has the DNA TGTGCCAGCAGCCTCCAGGGTAAGGAGCGGGAGATTAGTCAGTACACCGGGGAGCTGTTTTTT. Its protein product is CASSLQGKEREISQYTGELFF.

The CDR3 nucleotides are TGCGCCAGCAGCGTTATGGGGACAAAGAACACTGAAGCTTTCTTT. This codes for CASSVMGTKNTEAFF. The V and J genes are TRBV5-1 and TRBJ1-1, with a tentative D call TRBD1 (6 bases). V was trimmed by 4 bases and J by 1 base, leaving 14 bases between them. There are 15 residues in the CDR3. Germline assignment: CDR1 SGHRS and CDR2 YFSETQ.

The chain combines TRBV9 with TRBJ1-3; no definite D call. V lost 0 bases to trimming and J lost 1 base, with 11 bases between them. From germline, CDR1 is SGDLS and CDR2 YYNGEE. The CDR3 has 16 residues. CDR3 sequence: CASSVALPGSGNTIYF. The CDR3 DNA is TGTGCCAGCAGCGTAGCTTTGCCGGGGTCTGGAAACACCATATATTTT.

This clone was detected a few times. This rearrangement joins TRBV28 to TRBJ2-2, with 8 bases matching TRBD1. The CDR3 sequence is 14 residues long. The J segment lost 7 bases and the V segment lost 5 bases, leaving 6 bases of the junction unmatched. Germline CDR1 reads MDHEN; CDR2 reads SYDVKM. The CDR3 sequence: CASSLLTGVGELFF. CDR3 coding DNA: TGTGCCAGCAGTCTCCTGACAGGGGTCGGGGAGCTGTTTTTT.

CDR3 loop: CASSLGTRYNEQFF. The CDR3, as DNA: TGCGCCAGCAGCCTCGGGACTCGCTACAATGAGCAGTTCTTC. The chain links TRBV5-1 to TRBJ2-1; D may be TRBD2 (6 bases). There are 14 residues in the CDR3. V was pared by 4 bases and J by 3 bases, with 11 bases between. CDR1 and CDR2 from the germline V gene are SGHRS and YFSETQ.

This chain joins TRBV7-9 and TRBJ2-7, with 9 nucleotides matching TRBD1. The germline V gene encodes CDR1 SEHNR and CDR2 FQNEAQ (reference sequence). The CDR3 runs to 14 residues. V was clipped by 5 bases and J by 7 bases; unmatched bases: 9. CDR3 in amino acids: CASSRTGTGKEQYF. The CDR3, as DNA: TGTGCCAGCAGCCGCACCGGGACAGGGAAAGAGCAGTACTTC.

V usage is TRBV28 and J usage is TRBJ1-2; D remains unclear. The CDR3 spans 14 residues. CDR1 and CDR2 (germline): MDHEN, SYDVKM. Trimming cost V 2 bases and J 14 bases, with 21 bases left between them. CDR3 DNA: TGTGCCAGCAGTTTACGGGGTTTTCGGGCAGAAGGAACCTTC. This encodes CASSLRGFRAEGTF.

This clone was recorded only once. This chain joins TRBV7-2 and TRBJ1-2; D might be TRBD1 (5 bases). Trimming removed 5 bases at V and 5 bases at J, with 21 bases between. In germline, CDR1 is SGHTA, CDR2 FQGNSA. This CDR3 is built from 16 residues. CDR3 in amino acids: CASSPQPSGLGYGYTF. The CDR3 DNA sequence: TGTGCCAGCAGCCCTCAGCCCTCAGGGTTAGGTTATGGCTACACCTTC. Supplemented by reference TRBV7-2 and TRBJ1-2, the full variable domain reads GAGVSQSPSNKVTEKGKDVELRCDPISGHTALYWYRQSLGQGLEFLIYFQGNSAPDKSGLPSDRFSAERTGGSVSTLTIQRTQQEDSAVYLCASSPQPSGLGYGYTFGSGTRLTVV.

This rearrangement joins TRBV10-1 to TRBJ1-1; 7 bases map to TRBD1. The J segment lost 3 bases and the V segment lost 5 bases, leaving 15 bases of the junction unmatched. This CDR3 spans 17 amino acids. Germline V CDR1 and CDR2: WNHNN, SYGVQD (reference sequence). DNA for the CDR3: TGCGCCAGCAGTTCTAGACAGGGAGGAGAACTGGACACTGAAGCTTTCTTT. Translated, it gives CASSSRQGGELDTEAFF.

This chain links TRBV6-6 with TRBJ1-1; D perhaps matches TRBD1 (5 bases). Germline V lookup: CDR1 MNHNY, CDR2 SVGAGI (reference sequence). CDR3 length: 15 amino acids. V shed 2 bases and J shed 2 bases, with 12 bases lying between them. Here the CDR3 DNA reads TGTGCCAGCAGTTACCAGGGTTCGGAAAACACTGAAGCTTTCTTT. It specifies CASSYQGSENTEAFF.